Below, one T cell receptor beta chain is given with its context. CDR1 is KGHDR and CDR2 is SFDVKD in the germline V gene. The CDR3 runs to 14 residues. V lost 9 bases, J lost 2 bases, and 7 bases stayed unmatched. The sample belongs to a study of blood T cells in healthy people across ages. A second PCR of about 7 to 12 cycles used a sample-barcoded 5' primer and a J-beta primer mix. One entry per CDR3 protein, called by TCRdb with MiXCR from the 5' RACE reads. The table shows 910,000 or so distinct CDR3 sequences, with about 53% occurring only once. Material for sequencing was blood. This sequence originates from a woman aged 60-75 years in good health. V gene TRBV24-1 combines with J gene TRBJ2-3, with 7 positions matching TRBD2. The CDR3 DNA reads TGTGCCACCGCGGTAGCGGGTACCACAGATACGCAGTATTTT. Translated: CATAVAGTTDTQYF.